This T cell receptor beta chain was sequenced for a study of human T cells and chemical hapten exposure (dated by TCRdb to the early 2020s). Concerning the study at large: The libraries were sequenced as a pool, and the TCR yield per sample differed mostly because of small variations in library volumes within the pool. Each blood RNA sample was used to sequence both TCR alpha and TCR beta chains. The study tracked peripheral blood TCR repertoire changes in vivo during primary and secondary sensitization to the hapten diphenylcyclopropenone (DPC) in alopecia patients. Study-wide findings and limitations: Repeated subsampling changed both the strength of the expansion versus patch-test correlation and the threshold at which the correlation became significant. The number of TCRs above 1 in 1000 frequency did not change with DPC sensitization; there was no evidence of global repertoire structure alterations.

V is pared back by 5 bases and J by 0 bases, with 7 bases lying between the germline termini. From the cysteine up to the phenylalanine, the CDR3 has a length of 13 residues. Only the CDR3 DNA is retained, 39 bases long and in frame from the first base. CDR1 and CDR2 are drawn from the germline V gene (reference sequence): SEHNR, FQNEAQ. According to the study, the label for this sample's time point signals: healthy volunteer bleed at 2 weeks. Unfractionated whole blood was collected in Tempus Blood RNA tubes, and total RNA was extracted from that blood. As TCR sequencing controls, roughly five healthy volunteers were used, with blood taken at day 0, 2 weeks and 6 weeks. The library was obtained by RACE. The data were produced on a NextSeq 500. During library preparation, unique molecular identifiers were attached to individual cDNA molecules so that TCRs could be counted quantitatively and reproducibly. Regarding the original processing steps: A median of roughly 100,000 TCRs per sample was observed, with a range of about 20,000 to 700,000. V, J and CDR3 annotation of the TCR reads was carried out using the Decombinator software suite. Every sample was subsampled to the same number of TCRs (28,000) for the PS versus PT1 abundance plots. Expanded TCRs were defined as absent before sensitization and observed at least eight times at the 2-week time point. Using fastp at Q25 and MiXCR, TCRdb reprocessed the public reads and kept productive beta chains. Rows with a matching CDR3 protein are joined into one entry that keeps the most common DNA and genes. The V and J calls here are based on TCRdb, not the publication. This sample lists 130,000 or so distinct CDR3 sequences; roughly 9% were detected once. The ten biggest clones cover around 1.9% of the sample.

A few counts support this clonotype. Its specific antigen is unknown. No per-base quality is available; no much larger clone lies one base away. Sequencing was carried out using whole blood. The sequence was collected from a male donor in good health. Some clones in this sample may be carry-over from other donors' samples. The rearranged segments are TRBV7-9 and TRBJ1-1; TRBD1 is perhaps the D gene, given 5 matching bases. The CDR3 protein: CASSPQVNTEAFF. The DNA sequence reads TGTGCCAGCAGCCCACAGGTGAACACTGAAGCTTTCTTT.